This T cell receptor beta chain was profiled in a study of blood T cells in healthy people across ages. Study in general: Using template switching, researchers captured about one barcoded beta molecule for each two T cells.

V dropped 7 bases and J dropped 3 bases, with 13 bases sitting between them. From germline, CDR1 is MGHRA and CDR2 YSYEKL. The CDR3 has 14 amino acids. Next came a second PCR, run for about 7 to 12 cycles, which used a sample-barcoded 5' primer along with a J-beta primer mix. TCRdb re-called the 5' RACE reads through MiXCR, storing one row per CDR3 protein. Of about 1.1 million distinct CDR3 sequences in the sample, more than 30% were seen once. The sequence was collected from a man aged 18-30 years in good health. The chain uses TRBV4-1 and TRBJ2-1, with D uncertain. Sequenced material: blood. The CDR3: CASTPVRGYNEQFF. The CDR3 bases are TGCGCCAGCACCCCTGTTCGAGGCTACAATGAGCAGTTCTTC.